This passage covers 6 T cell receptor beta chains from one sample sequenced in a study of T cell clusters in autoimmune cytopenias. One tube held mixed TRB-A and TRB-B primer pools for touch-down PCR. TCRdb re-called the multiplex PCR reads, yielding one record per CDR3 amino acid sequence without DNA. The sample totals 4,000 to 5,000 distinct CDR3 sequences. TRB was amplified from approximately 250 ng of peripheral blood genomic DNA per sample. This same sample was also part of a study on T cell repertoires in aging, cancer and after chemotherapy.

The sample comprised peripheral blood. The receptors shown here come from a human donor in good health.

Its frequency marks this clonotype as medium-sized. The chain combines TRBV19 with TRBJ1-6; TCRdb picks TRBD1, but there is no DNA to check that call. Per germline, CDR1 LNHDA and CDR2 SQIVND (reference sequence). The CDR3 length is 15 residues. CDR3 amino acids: CASSTKQGLRSPLHF.

The CDR3 sequence: CASSLSDEQFF. J is TRBJ2-1 and V is TRBV7-9. The germline V gene has CDR1 SEHNR and CDR2 FQNEAQ (reference sequence). This CDR3 contains 11 residues. The full variable domain, completed using reference TRBV7-9 and TRBJ2-1, is DTGVSQNPRHKITKRGQNVTFRCDPISEHNRLYWYRQTLGQGPEFLTYFQNEAQLEKSRLLSDRFSAERPKGSFSTLEIQRTEQGDSAMYLCASSLSDEQFFGPGTRLTVL.

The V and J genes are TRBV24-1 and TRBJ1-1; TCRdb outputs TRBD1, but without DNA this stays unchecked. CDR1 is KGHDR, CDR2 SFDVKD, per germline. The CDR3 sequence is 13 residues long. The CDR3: CATSDEQDRVAFF.

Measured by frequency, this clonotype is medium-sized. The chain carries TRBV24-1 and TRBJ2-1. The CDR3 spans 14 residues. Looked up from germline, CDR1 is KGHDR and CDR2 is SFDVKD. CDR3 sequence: CATSDSGTYNEQFF.

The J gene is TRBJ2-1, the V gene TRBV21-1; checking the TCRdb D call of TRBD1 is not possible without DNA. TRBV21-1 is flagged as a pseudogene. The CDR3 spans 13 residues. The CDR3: CASSQGSGGEQFF.

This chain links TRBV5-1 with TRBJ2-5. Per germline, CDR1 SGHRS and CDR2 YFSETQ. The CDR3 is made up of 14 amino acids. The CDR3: CASSPGSAKETQYF.